The subject of this entry is one TCR beta chain. Its antigen remains unidentified. The data originate from a study of Ad26.COV2.S vaccination and SARS-CoV-2 variants. The study, taken as a whole, reports: Vaccinees reportedly had broad spike-specific CD8+ and CD4+ T cell responses.

The CDR3 totals 18 residues. Per germline, CDR1 ENHRY and CDR2 SYGVKD. V lost 4 bases and J lost 1; bases outside the gene matches: 13. Regarding treatment: roughly 18 received Ad26.COV2.S at low or high dose, single or two shots; about 5 received placebo; per-sample allocation not given. Following the first vaccine or placebo injection, samples were taken on day 63. It was an adult aged 18-55 years in Boston who was the donor. Only in-frame clones appear in the TCRdb table, and some are missing; sequencing was by immunoSEQ multiplex PCR. The data show about 250,000 clones, around nine tenths seen once.

The chain couples TRBV10-3 to TRBJ2-1; 7 bases match TRBD2. Sample: peripheral blood, taken in a trial of Ad26.COV2.S vaccine versus placebo. The clonotype originates from a person aged 18-60 years who received the Ad26.COV2.S COVID-19 vaccine or a placebo. As DNA, the CDR3 is TGTGCCATCAGTGCTGGACTAGAAGTCTTACGTTCCTACAATGAGCAGTTCTTC. The encoded protein is CAISAGLEVLRSYNEQFF.